This entry is about one T cell receptor (beta chain). The sample is drawn from a study of shared clonotypes between healthy human individuals. On the study more broadly: The people who gave samples were two women and a few men aged 18 to 49.

In the original workflow: Filtering of immunoSEQ junctional sequences could not match full-length read filtering. Sequenced by immunoSEQ multiplex PCR; TCRdb stores in-frame clones only, minus some. V, J and clone size reflect that table, while D and trimming were determined from the DNA. The sample has 2,500,000 or so clones; just under 95% are singletons. The ends lost 11 bases at V and 4 bases at J; junction bases unmatched: 17. CDR1 is MDHEN and CDR2 is SYDVKM in the germline V gene. The CDR3 contains 16 residues. The clonotype was recovered from a man aged 18 to 29 in good health. Some clones in this sample may be carry-over from other donors' samples. Sequencing was performed on naive CD4+ T cells from PBMCs. This sample's subset: CD45RA+ positively selected. V is TRBV28 and J is TRBJ2-1, with 7 bases aligning to TRBD2. CDR3 loop: CAASIGSAGTYNEQFF. The CDR3 DNA follows: TGTGCCGCCTCTATTGGATCAGCGGGAACTTACAATGAGCAGTTCTTC.